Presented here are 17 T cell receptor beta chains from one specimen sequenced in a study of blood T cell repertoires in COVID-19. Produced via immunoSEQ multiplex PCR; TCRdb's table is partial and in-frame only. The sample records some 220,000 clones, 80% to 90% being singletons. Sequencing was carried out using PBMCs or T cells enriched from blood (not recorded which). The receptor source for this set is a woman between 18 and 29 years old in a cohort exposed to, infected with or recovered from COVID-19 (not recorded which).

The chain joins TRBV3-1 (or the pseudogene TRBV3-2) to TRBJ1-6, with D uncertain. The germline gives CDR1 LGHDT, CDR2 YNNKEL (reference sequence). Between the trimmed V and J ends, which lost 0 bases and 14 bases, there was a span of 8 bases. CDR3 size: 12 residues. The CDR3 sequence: CASSQDVQALHF. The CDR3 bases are TGTGCCAGCAGCCAAGACGTACAAGCCCTCCACTTT.

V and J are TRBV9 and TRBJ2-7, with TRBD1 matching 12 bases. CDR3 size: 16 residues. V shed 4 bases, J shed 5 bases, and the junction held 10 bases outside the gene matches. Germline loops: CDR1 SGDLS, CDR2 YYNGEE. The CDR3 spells CASSPSAGTGGHEQYF. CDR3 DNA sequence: TGTGCCAGCAGCCCGTCAGCCGGGACAGGGGGCCACGAGCAGTACTTC.

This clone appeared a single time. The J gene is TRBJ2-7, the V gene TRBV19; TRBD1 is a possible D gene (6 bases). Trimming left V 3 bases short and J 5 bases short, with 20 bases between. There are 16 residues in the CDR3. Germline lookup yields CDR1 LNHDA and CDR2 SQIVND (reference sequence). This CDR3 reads CASSIASDWGRDEQYF. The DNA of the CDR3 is TGTGCCAGTAGTATTGCCTCTGATTGGGGGCGGGACGAGCAGTACTTC.

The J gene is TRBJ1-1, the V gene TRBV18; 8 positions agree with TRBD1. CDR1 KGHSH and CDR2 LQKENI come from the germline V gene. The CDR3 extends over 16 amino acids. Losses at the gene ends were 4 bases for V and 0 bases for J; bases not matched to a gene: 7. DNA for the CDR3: TGTGCCAGCTCACGTGGACAGGGCGGGTTGAACACTGAAGCTTTCTTT. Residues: CASSRGQGGLNTEAFF.

The CDR3 sequence: CATSDFAAGQGDRNEQFF. DNA of the CDR3: TGTGCCACCAGTGATTTTGCCGCAGGGCAGGGGGATAGGAATGAGCAGTTCTTC. This chain uses TRBV24-1 with TRBJ2-1; 7 positions agree with TRBD1. From germline, CDR1 is KGHDR and CDR2 SFDVKD. The CDR3 has 18 residues. V lost 1 base to trimming and J lost 7 bases; unmatched junction nucleotides: 15.

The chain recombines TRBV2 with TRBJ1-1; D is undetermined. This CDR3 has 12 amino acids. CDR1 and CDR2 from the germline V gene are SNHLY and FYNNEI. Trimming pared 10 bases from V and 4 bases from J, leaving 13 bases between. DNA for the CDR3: TGTGCCATAGAGAGGGAGGGCACTGAAGCTTTCTTT. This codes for CAIEREGTEAFF.

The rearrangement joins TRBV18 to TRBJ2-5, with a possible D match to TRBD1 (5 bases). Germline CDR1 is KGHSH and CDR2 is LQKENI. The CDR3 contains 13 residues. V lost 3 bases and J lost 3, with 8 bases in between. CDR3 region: CASSPTAKETQYF. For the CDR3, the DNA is TGTGCCAGCTCACCGACAGCGAAAGAGACCCAGTACTTC.

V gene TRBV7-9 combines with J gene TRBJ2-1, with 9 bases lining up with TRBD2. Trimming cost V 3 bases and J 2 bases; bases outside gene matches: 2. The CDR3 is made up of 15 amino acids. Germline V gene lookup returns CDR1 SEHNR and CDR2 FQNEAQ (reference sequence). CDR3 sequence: CASSLASGTYNEQFF. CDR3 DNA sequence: TGTGCCAGCAGCTTGGCTAGCGGGACCTACAATGAGCAGTTCTTC.

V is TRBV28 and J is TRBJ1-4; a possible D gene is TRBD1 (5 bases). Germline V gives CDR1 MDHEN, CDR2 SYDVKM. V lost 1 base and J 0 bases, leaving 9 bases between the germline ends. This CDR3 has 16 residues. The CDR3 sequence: CASSLFPTATNEKLFF. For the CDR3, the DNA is TGTGCCAGCAGTTTATTTCCGACAGCAACTAATGAAAAACTGTTTTTT. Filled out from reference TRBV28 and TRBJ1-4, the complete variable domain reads DVKVTQSSRYLVKRTGEKVFLECVQDMDHENMFWYRQDPGLGLRLIYFSYDVKMKEKGDIPEGYSVSREKKERFSLILESASTNQTSMYLCASSLFPTATNEKLFFGSGTQLSVL.

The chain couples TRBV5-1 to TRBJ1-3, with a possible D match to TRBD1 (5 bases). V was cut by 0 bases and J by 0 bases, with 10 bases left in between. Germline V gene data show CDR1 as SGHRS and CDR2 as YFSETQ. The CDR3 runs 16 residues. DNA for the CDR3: TGCGCCAGCAGCTTGGGAGGGGAGGTCTCTGGAAACACCATATATTTT. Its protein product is CASSLGGEVSGNTIYF.

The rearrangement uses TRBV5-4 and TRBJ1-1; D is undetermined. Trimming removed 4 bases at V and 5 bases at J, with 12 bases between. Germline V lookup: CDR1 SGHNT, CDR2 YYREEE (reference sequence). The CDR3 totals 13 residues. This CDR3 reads CASSLERETEAFF. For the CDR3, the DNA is TGTGCCAGCAGCCTCGAGAGGGAAACTGAAGCTTTCTTT. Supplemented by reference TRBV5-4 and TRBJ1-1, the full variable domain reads ETGVTQSPTHLIKTRGQQVTLRCSSQSGHNTVSWYQQALGQGPQFIFQYYREEENGRGNFPPRFSGLQFPNYSSELNVNALELDDSALYLCASSLERETEAFFGQGTRLTVV.

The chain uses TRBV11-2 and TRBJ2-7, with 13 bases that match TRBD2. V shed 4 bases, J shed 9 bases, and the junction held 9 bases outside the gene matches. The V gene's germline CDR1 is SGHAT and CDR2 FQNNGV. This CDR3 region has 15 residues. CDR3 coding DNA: TGTGCCAGCAGCTCTCTCCGGACTAGCGGGGGCCGGCAGTACTTC. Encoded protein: CASSSLRTSGGRQYF.

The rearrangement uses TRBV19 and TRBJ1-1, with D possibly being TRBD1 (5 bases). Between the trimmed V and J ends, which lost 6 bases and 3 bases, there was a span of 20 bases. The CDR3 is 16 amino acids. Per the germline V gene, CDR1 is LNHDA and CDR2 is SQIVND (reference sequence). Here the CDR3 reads CASSPRDSQYYTEAFF. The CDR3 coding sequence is TGTGCCAGTAGCCCCCGGGACTCCCAATACTACACTGAAGCTTTCTTT.

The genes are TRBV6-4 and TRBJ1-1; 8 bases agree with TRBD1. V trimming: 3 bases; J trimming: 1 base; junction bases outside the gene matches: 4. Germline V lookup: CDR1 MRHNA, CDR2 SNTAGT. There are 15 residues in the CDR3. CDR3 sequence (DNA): TGTGCCAGCAGTGAGGACAGGGCCCCGAACACTGAAGCTTTCTTT. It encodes CASSEDRAPNTEAFF.

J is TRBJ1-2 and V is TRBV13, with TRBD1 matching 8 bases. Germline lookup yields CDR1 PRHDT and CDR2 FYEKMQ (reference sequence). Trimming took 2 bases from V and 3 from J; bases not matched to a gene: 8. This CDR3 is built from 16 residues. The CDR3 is CASSLSPGQEYYGYTF. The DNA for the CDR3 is TGTGCCAGCAGCTTATCACCGGGACAGGAGTACTATGGCTACACCTTC.

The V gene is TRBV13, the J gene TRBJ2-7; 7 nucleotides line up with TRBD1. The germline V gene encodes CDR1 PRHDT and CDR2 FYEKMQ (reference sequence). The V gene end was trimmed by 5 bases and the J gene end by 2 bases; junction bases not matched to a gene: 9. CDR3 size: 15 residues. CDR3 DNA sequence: TGTGCCAGCAGCCTAATCCTCGGGACAGCCTACGAGCAGTACTTC. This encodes CASSLILGTAYEQYF.

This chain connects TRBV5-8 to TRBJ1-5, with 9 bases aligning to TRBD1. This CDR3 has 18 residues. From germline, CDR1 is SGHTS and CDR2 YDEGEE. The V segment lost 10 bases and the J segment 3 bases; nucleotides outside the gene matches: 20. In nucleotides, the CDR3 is TGTGCCGCGGCCTGGGACAGGGAGGGGCAATATGACAATCAGCCCCAGCATTTT. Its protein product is CAAAWDREGQYDNQPQHF.